The next 23 T cell receptor beta chains were all read from a single sample in a study of CD4 T cells in relation to SARS-CoV-2 and coronaviruses. These receptors have no identified antigens. Assay used: immunoSEQ multiplex PCR; TCRdb lists only in-frame clones, some missing. The sample lists 9,500 to 12,000 clones, roughly 70% occurring once. Before the COVID-19 pandemic, during about 2010-2018, CD4+ T cells were taken from unexposed donors. After about 10 days of culture, CD4+ T cells were isolated. Sequencing was carried out using CD4+ T cells from PBMCs, cultured in vitro. These TCRs come from a human donor in good health.

The rearrangement joins TRBV5-4 to TRBJ2-7; D is possibly TRBD1 (5 bases). V gave up 4 bases and J gave up 5 bases, with 19 bases separating them. This CDR3 comprises 15 residues. Per germline, CDR1 SGHNT and CDR2 YYREEE (reference sequence). DNA of the CDR3: TGTGCCAGCAGCCCAGGGATCAACCGTCAGGACGAGCAGTACTTC. Its protein is CASSPGINRQDEQYF.

The chain uses TRBV4-3 and TRBJ2-3; 13 bases map to TRBD2. CDR1 is LGHNA, CDR2 YSLEER, per germline. The CDR3 sequence is 17 residues long. J gave up 0 bases and V 4 bases, and 4 bases lay outside the gene matches. The CDR3 here is CASSPMGLAGSTDTQYF. The CDR3 bases are TGCGCCAGCAGCCCTATGGGACTAGCGGGGAGCACAGATACGCAGTATTTT.

V is TRBV24-1 and J is TRBJ1-2, with no clear D. CDR1 KGHDR and CDR2 SFDVKD come from the germline V gene. The CDR3 runs to 15 residues. V lost 0 bases and J 3 bases, leaving 10 bases between the germline ends. The CDR3 bases are TGTGCCACCAGTGATTTGCGCCCCAGCTACTATGGCTACACCTTC. It encodes CATSDLRPSYYGYTF.

This chain joins TRBV6-5 and TRBJ2-5; D ambiguous. Trimming shortened V by 0 bases and J by 4 bases, and 9 bases separated the two germline ends. From germline, CDR1 is MNHEY and CDR2 SVGAGI. This CDR3 has 14 residues. DNA for the CDR3: TGTGCCAGCAGTTACTCGGCCAGCTCAGAGACCCAGTACTTC. Translation: CASSYSASSETQYF.

The CDR3 loop is CASSLTSGTEAFF. The CDR3 coding sequence is TGTGCCAGCAGCTTAACTTCAGGCACTGAAGCTTTCTTT. The chain combines TRBV11-2 with TRBJ1-1, with D unresolved. Per germline, CDR1 SGHAT and CDR2 FQNNGV. The CDR3 runs 13 residues. V shed 2 bases and J shed 4 bases, with 8 bases lying between them.

V usage is TRBV5-1 and J usage is TRBJ2-2, with a tentative D call TRBD2 (6 bases). V shed 7 bases and J shed 3 bases, with 19 bases lying between them. The CDR3 contains 16 residues. CDR1 SGHRS and CDR2 YFSETQ come from the germline V gene. The CDR3 sequence is CASRPLSGIYTGELFF. In DNA form, the CDR3 reads TGCGCCAGCCGCCCCCTTAGCGGAATCTACACCGGGGAGCTGTTTTTT.

This clone was observed a few times. The CDR3 protein is CASSGTGINEKLFF. CDR3 DNA sequence: TGCGCCAGCAGCGGGACAGGGATTAATGAAAAACTGTTTTTT. V is TRBV5-1 and J is TRBJ1-4, with 9 bases aligning to TRBD1. V dropped 4 bases and J dropped 4; count of bases not matched to a gene: 2. The CDR3 is 14 amino acids. The germline CDR1 and CDR2 sequences are SGHRS and YFSETQ.

The J gene is TRBJ1-4, the V gene TRBV4-3; no definite D call. The CDR3 is 14 residues long. Trimming left V 2 bases short and J 4 bases short, with 8 bases between. Looked up from germline, CDR1 is LGHNA and CDR2 is YSLEER. CDR3 DNA sequence: TGCGCCAGCAGCCAAATGGTTGGTAATGAAAAACTGTTTTTT. Amino acid sequence: CASSQMVGNEKLFF.

The V gene is TRBV20-1, the J gene TRBJ2-7, with 7 bases fitting TRBD1. CDR1 and CDR2 (germline): DFQATT, SNEGSKA (reference sequence). This CDR3 has 14 amino acids. V lost 5 bases and J lost 2; bases outside the gene matches: 9. CDR3 sequence: CSAGGTGTAYEQYF. As DNA, the CDR3 is TGCAGTGCTGGTGGGACCGGGACAGCCTACGAGCAGTACTTC.

This clone was recorded only once. V usage is TRBV27 and J usage is TRBJ1-5, with D possibly being TRBD1 (5 bases). Germline loops: CDR1 MNHEY, CDR2 SMNVEV (reference sequence). The CDR3 extends over 14 amino acids. The germline V and J ends were trimmed by 1 base and 3 bases, with 7 bases remaining between them. The CDR3 DNA reads TGTGCCAGCAGTTTATGGGGGAACAATCAGCCCCAGCATTTT. Translation gives CASSLWGNNQPQHF.

The chain employs TRBV29-1 and TRBJ2-1, with TRBD1 matching 7 bases. The trim removed 4 bases at V and 5 bases at J, leaving 5 bases unmatched. The CDR3 runs to 13 residues. Looked up from germline, CDR1 is SQVTM and CDR2 is ANQGSEA. In DNA, the CDR3 is TGCAGCGTTGTAGGGACAGCCCACAATGAGCAGTTCTTC. Its protein product is CSVVGTAHNEQFF.

Note on this clone: One end of the junction fails to match germline, which may point to a read error. The chain employs TRBV12-3 or TRBV12-4 and TRBJ2-7; 9 bases line up with TRBD1. The CDR3 has 13 amino acids. DNA for the CDR3: TGTGCCAGCAGTTTCCAACAGGGGGCGTGGGAAGTCTTC. It codes for CASSFQQGAWEVF.

This clone was observed a few times. This chain uses TRBV30 with TRBJ2-1; the match to TRBD2 covers 7 bases. The CDR3 contains 12 residues. Germline V lookup: CDR1 GTSNPN, CDR2 SVGIG (reference sequence). V shed 2 bases and J 6 bases; nucleotides not matched to a gene: 1. The CDR3 DNA reads as TGTGCCTGGAGTCGACTAGCCAATGAGCAGTTCTTC. Protein sequence: CAWSRLANEQFF.

The chain is built from TRBV19 and TRBJ1-5, with D hard to call. Germline V CDR1 and CDR2: LNHDA, SQIVND (reference sequence). Between the trimmed V and J ends, which lost 2 bases and 0 bases, there was a span of 11 bases. The CDR3 length is 16 residues. The CDR3 sequence is CASSILPFFSNQPQHF. The DNA for the CDR3 is TGTGCCAGTAGTATACTCCCCTTCTTTAGCAATCAGCCCCAGCATTTT.

In this sample, this clone turned up once. The chain carries TRBV5-6 and TRBJ2-1; a weak D match, TRBD1 (6 bases). The CDR3 totals 13 residues. Germline V lookup: CDR1 SGHDT, CDR2 YYEEEE. Deletions cut 4 bases from V and 4 bases from J, with 9 bases between. The CDR3 here is CASSPTGYNEQFF. The CDR3 DNA is TGTGCCAGCAGCCCGACAGGATACAATGAGCAGTTCTTC.

V usage is TRBV5-4 and J usage is TRBJ2-5, with 8 nucleotides matching TRBD1. Germline-derived CDR1 and CDR2 are SGHNT and YYREEE (reference sequence). The ends lost 4 bases at V and 4 bases at J; junction bases unmatched: 6. The length of the CDR3 is 14 residues. The CDR3, as DNA: TGTGCCAGCAGCCGGGACAGGCCTGGAGAGACCCAGTACTTC. This codes for CASSRDRPGETQYF.

The V and J genes are TRBV9 and TRBJ2-5, with TRBD1 identical over 10 bases. The CDR3 totals 14 residues. J was trimmed by 4 bases and V by 6 bases; bases with no gene match: 6. The germline CDR1 and CDR2 sequences are SGDLS and YYNGEE. CDR3 in amino acids: CASNLGTGVETQYF. The CDR3 DNA follows: TGTGCCAGCAACCTCGGGACAGGGGTAGAGACCCAGTACTTC.

This clone has just a few counts. The rearrangement joins TRBV2 to TRBJ1-1; D might be TRBD1 (5 bases). This CDR3 spans 14 amino acids. Trimming removed 6 bases from V and 4 bases from J, with 15 bases in between. Germline CDR1 SNHLY, CDR2 FYNNEI. CDR3 sequence reads: CASRAINGGTEAFF. CDR3 nucleotide sequence: TGTGCCAGCAGAGCCATAAATGGGGGCACTGAAGCTTTCTTT.

The chain joins TRBV9 to TRBJ2-7, with TRBD2 identical over 12 bases. Germline CDR1 is SGDLS and CDR2 is YYNGEE. This CDR3 has 15 amino acids. V lost 4 bases to trimming and J lost 5 bases; unmatched junction nucleotides: 7. CDR3 residues: CASSSGLAGRHEQYF. The CDR3 DNA follows: TGTGCCAGCAGCTCCGGACTAGCGGGAAGGCACGAGCAGTACTTC.

This clone was recorded a few times. The CDR3 DNA is TGTGCCAGCAGCCAAGATCCTAGTCTGCCAAAGTACTTC. As protein: CASSQDPSLPKYF. The V call is TRBV3-1 (or the pseudogene TRBV3-2), the J call TRBJ2-7; D unclear. CDR1 LGHDT and CDR2 YNNKEL come from the germline V gene (reference sequence). V was pared by 0 bases and J by 11 bases, with 14 bases between. This CDR3 has 13 residues.

The V call is TRBV9, the J call TRBJ2-1, with D unclear. CDR3 length equals 15 residues. Germline CDR1 and CDR2: SGDLS and YYNGEE. Deletions cut 0 bases from V and 6 bases from J, with 13 bases between. Here the CDR3 reads CASSVAGENSNEQFF. The DNA of the CDR3 is TGTGCCAGCAGCGTAGCCGGTGAAAATAGCAATGAGCAGTTCTTC. The full variable domain, in which reference TRBV9 and TRBJ2-1 provide the parts outside the CDR3, is DSGVTQTPKHLITATGQRVTLRCSPRSGDLSVYWYQQSLDQGLQFLIQYYNGEERAKGNILERFSAQQFPDLHSELNLSSLELGDSALYFCASSVAGENSNEQFFGPGTRLTVL.

V and J are TRBV5-1 and TRBJ2-5; 13 nucleotides align to TRBD2. CDR1 is SGHRS and CDR2 is YFSETQ in the germline V gene. This CDR3 is built from 16 residues. The trim removed 0 bases at V and 1 base at J, leaving 0 bases unmatched. Written as DNA, the CDR3 is TGCGCCAGCAGCTTGGGACTAGCGGGAGGCCAAGAGACCCAGTACTTC. Its protein product is CASSLGLAGGQETQYF.

This chain connects TRBV29-1 to TRBJ2-7, with D perhaps assigned TRBD1 or TRBD2 (5 bases each). The CDR3 loop spans 12 amino acids. Trimming removed 0 bases from V and 3 bases from J, with 6 bases in between. Germline V gene sequence: CDR1 SQVTM, CDR2 ANQGSEA. The CDR3 coding sequence is TGCAGCGTTGAAGATGGGGGCTACGAGCAGTACTTC. Encoded protein: CSVEDGGYEQYF.